This TCR beta chain was documented in a study of T cells in Graves' hyperthyroidism and ophthalmopathy. Whole-study findings and limits: Most thyroid clonotypes that were expanded above 0.001 also turned up in blood. The model anticipated ophthalmopathy a median about six months pre-onset.

This clonotype came up many times. Its antigen is still unknown. Amplification of TCR beta CDR3 regions was performed using RNA transcripts as template. First-round RT-PCR with HTBI primers amplified the TCR CDR3 region. From the multiplex PCR reads, TCRdb called clonotypes with MiXCR, one entry per CDR3 protein. The data hold hundreds of thousands of distinct CDR3 sequences, with over 15% observed a single time. This CDR3 is built from 14 residues. V lost 0 bases and J lost 5, with 10 bases in between. Germline assignment: CDR1 DFQATT and CDR2 SNEGSKA (reference sequence). This TCR was sampled from a woman aged 18-30 years with Graves' hyperthyroidism. Material: blood. The chain carries TRBV20-1 and TRBJ2-2; tentatively, D is TRBD1 (6 bases). CDR3 DNA: TGCAGTGCTAGAGACAGGGGTCGGACCGGGGAGCTGTTTTTT. Its protein is CSARDRGRTGELFF.